Listed here are 7 T cell receptor beta chains from one sample, sequenced in a study of molecular identifiers for immune sequencing clone quantification. TCRdb redid the calling of the PCR reads with MiXCR, one entry per CDR3 protein. The table records over 300,000 distinct CDR3 sequences, over 20% of them present only once. The source material was naive CD8+ T cells from blood, with Jurkat cell RNA spiked in. The sample's subset: FACS-sorted CD8+CD4-CCR7+CD45RA+ naive T cells. The receptor set was obtained from a human donor in good health. Some libraries in this study had Jurkat cell RNA spiked in.

The chain uses TRBV4-3 and TRBJ2-5; possibly TRBD1 or TRBD2 for D (5 bases each). Trimming took off 3 bases at V and 4 bases at J, with 18 bases between the two ends. The length of the CDR3 is 16 residues. The germline CDR1 and CDR2 sequences are LGHNA and YSLEER. The CDR3 DNA sequence: TGCGCCAGCAGCCACCAATGGGACCGGCTGGGAGAGACCCAGTACTTC. It yields the protein CASSHQWDRLGETQYF.

The gene calls are TRBV6-6 and TRBJ1-4; D is unresolved. The CDR3 sequence is 12 residues long. The germline V gene encodes CDR1 MNHNY and CDR2 SVGAGI (reference sequence). Trimming stripped 7 bases from V and 6 bases from J, with 9 bases between. CDR3 nucleotide sequence: TGTGCCAGCAAAACTGAGGATGAAAAACTGTTTTTT. Its protein product is CASKTEDEKLFF.

This clonotype appeared many times. The chain recombines TRBV6-2 or TRBV6-3 with TRBJ2-5; D is unclear. Trimming stripped 4 bases from V and 5 bases from J, with 14 bases between. The length of the CDR3 is 14 residues. Germline V CDR1 and CDR2: MNHEY, SVGEGT. For the CDR3, the DNA is TGTGCCAGCAGTTCCAGTTTCGCGCAGGAGACCCAGTACTTC. Protein sequence: CASSSSFAQETQYF.

In its sample, this clonotype was seen a few times. The chain combines TRBV4-1 with TRBJ2-7; weak D call: TRBD2 (6 bases). Germline V gives CDR1 MGHRA, CDR2 YSYEKL. V lost 2 bases and J 3 bases, leaving 14 bases between the germline ends. The CDR3 runs to 15 residues. DNA of the CDR3: TGCGCCAGCAGCCAAATGACGGGAGAAATCTACGAGCAGTACTTC. It specifies CASSQMTGEIYEQYF.

This clonotype was seen many times. The chain links TRBV4-1 to TRBJ1-6, with 9 bases aligning to TRBD1. Germline trimming cut 1 base from V and 6 bases from J; bases unmatched to any gene: 1. Germline CDR1 is MGHRA and CDR2 is YSYEKL. The CDR3 length is 15 residues. For the CDR3, the DNA is TGCGCCAGCAGCCAAGTGACAGGGGGTAATTCACCCCTCCACTTT. Protein: CASSQVTGGNSPLHF.

This chain connects TRBV7-6 to TRBJ1-4, with a tentative D call TRBD1 (6 bases). Trimming stripped 4 bases from V and 5 bases from J, with 14 bases between. Germline lookup yields CDR1 SGHVS and CDR2 FNYEAQ. This CDR3 is built from 15 residues. The CDR3 coding sequence is TGTGCCAGCAGCTCAGGGACAACCCGAAATGAAAAACTGTTTTTT. Translating it yields CASSSGTTRNEKLFF. Full variable domain (outside the CDR3, taken from reference TRBV7-6 and TRBJ1-4): GAGVSQSPRYKVTKRGQDVALRCDPISGHVSLYWYRQALGQGPEFLTYFNYEAQQDKSGLPNDRFSAERPEGSISTLTIQRTEQRDSAMYRCASSSGTTRNEKLFFGSGTQLSVL.

This clonotype was seen a few times. The rearrangement joins TRBV6-2 or TRBV6-3 to TRBJ2-5; D is perhaps TRBD1 or TRBD2 (5 bases each). Germline CDR1 is MNHEY and CDR2 is SVGEGT. This CDR3 is 14 amino acids long. V gave up 6 bases and J gave up 4 bases, with 15 bases separating them. The CDR3 protein is CASSPGARSETQYF. CDR3 bases: TGTGCCAGCAGCCCCGGGGCTAGATCAGAGACCCAGTACTTC.